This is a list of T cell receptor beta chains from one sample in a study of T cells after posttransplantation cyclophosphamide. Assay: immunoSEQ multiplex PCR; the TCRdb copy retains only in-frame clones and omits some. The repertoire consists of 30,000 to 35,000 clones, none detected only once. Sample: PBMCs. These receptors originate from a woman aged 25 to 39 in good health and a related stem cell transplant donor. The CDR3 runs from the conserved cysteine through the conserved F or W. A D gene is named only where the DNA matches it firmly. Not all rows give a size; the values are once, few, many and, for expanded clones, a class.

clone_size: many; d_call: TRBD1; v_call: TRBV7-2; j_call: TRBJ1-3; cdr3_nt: TGTGCCAGCAGCCCCACAGGGGGGAGAGCTGGAAACACCATATATTTT; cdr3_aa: CASSPTGGRAGNTIYF
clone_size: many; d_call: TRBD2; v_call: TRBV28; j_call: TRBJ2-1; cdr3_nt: TGTGCCAGCAGTTTTGGTAGCGGGGGGGCCTCCTACAATGAGCAGTTCTTC; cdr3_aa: CASSFGSGGASYNEQFF
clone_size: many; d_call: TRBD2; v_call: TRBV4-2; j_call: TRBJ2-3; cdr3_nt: TGTGCCAGCAGCCAAGATAACCTAGCGGGGGGATCATTTAGCACAGATACGCAGTATTTT; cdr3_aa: CASSQDNLAGGSFSTDTQYF
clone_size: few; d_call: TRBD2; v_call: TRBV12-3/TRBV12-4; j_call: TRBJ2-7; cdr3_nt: TGTGCCAGCAGTGGGGGGGGGTGGTGGACTTCCGAGCAGTACTTC; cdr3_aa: CASSGGGWWTSEQYF
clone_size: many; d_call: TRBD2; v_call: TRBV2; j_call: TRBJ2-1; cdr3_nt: TGTGCCAGCAGTGACGGGGGGGCTATTGGATGGTTCTTC; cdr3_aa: CASSDGGAIGWFF
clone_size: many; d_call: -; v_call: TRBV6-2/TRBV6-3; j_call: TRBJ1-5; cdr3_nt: TGTGCCAGCAGTAAAGTGGGGGGTAGCAATCAGCCCCAGCATTTT; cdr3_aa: CASSKVGGSNQPQHF
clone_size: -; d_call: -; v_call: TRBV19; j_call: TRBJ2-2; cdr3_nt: TGTGCCAGTAGTATAACCGGGGTGGCCGGGGAGCTGTTTTTT; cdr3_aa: CASSITGVAGELFF
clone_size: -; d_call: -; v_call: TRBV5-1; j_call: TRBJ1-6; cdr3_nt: TGCGCCAGCAGCTCCGACAGGCCATATAATTCACCCCTCCACTTT; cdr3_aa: CASSSDRPYNSPLHF
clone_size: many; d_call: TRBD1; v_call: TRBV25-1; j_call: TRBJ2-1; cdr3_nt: TGTGCCAGCAGTTTTACCGGGACAGGGCAGTTCTTC; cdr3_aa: CASSFTGTGQFF
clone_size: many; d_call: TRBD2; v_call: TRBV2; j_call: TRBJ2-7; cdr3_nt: TGTGCCAGCCTAGCGGCGGCAATCTCCTACGAGCAGTACTTC; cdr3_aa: CASLAAAISYEQYF
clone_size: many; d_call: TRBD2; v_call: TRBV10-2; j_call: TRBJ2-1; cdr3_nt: TGCGCCAGCAGTAACGACTTGCGGGGGAGCTCCTACAATGAGCAGTTCTTC; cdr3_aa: CASSNDLRGSSYNEQFF
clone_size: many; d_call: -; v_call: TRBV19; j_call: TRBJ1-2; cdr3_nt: TGTGCCAGCCAACCCATTCCACAGGGAGTCGACTATGGCTACACCTTC; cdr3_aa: CASQPIPQGVDYGYTF
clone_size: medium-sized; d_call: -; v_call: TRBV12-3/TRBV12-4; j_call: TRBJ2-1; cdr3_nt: TGTGCCAGCAGTTTAGGGCAGATGAGCTCCTACAATGAGCAGTTCTTC; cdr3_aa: CASSLGQMSSYNEQFF
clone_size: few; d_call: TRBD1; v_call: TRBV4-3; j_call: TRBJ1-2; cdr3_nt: TGCGCCAGCAGCCACAGCGGGACAGGGTTCTATGGCTACACCTTC; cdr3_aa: CASSHSGTGFYGYTF
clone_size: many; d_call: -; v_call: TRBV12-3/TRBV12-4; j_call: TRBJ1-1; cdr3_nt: TGTGCCAGCAGTCCCAAAAGCTTGAACACTGAAGCTTTCTTT; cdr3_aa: CASSPKSLNTEAFF
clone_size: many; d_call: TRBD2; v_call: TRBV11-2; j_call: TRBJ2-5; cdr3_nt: TGTGCCAGCAGCTCAACCGGGACTAGGAGTGTGGAGACCCAGTACTTC; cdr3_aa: CASSSTGTRSVETQYF
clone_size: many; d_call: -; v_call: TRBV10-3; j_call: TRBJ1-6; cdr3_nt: TGTGCCATCAGGGAGCAGTCTAATTCACCCCTCCACTTT; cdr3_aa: CAIREQSNSPLHF
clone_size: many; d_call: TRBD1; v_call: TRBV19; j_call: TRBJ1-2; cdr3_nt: TGTGCCAGTAGTGTCACGCACCAGAGGGTTTACAGGGGACAGAACTATGGCTACACCTTC; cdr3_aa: CASSVTHQRVYRGQNYGYTF
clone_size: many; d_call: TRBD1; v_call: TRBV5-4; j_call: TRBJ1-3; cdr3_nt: TGTGCCAGCAGCTCGCCGGGACAGGGAGGAAACACCATATATTTT; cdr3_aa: CASSSPGQGGNTIYF
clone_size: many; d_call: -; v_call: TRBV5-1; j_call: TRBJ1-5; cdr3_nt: TGCGCCAGCAGCTCTCAGGGAGGTCAGCCCCAGCATTTT; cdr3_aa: CASSSQGGQPQHF
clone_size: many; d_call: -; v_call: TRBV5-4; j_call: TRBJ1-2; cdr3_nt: TGTGCCAGCAGCAGTCTAAGCGGAGGAGACTATGGCTACACCTTC; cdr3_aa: CASSSLSGGDYGYTF
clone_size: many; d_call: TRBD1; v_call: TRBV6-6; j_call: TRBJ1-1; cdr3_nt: TGTGCCAGCAGTTTTACGACAGGGGTGAACACTGAAGCTTTCTTT; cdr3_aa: CASSFTTGVNTEAFF
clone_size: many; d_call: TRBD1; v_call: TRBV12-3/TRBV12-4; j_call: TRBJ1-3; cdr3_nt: TGTGCCGTTCGAATGTCAGGGGGGCCGGACACCATATATTTT; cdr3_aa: CAVRMSGGPDTIYF
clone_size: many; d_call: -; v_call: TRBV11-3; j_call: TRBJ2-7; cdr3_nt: TGTGCCAGCAGCCAGACAGGGAGGGGTAACGAGCAGTACTTC; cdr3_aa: CASSQTGRGNEQYF
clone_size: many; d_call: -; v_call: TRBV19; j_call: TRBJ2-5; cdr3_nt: TGTGCCAGTACCCCGGAAGGGGAACGGACCCAGTACTTC; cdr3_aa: CASTPEGERTQYF
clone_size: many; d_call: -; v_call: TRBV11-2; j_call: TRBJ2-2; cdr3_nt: TGTGCCAGCAGCCACAGAGCCGGGGAGCTGTTTTTT; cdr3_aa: CASSHRAGELFF
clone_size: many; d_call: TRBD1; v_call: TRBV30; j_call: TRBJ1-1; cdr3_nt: TGTGCCTGGAGGACAGGGCACAACACTGAAGCTTTCTTT; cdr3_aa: CAWRTGHNTEAFF
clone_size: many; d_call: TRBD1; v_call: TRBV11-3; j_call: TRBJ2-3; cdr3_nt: TGTGCCAGCAGCTTAGGGACAGGGGGCGATACGCAGTATTTT; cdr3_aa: CASSLGTGGDTQYF
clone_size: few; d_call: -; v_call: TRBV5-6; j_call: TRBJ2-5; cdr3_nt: TGTGCCAGCAGCTTGGGGGGGGTTCAAGAGACCCAGTACTTC; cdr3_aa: CASSLGGVQETQYF
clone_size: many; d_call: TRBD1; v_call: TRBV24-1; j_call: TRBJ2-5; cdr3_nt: TGTGCCACCCCACCGAGACAGGGCCAAGAGACCCAGTACTTC; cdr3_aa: CATPPRQGQETQYF
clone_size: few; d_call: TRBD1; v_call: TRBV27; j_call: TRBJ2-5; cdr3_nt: TGTGCCAGCAGACCTTTACCAGGGGGCGGTCAAGAGACCCAGTACTTC; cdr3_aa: CASRPLPGGGQETQYF
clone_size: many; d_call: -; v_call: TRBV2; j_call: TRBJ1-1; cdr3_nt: TGTGCCAGCAGTACGAGCAGGGACACTGAAGCTTTCTTT; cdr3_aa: CASSTSRDTEAFF